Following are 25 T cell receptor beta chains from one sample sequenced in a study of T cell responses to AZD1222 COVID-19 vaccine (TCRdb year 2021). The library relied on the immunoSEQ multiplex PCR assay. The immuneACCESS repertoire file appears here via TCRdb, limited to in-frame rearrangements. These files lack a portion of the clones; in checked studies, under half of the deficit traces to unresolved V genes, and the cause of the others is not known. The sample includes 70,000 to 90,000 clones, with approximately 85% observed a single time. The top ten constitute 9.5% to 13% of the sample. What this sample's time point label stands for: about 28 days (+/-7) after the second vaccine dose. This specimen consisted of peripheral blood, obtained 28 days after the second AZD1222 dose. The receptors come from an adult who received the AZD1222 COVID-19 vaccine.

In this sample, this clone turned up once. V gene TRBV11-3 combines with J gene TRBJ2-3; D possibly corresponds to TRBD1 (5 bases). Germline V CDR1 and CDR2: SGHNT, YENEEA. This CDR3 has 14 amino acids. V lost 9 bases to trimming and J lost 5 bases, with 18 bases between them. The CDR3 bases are TGTGCCAGGTACTGGGGCAGGGCAGGAGATACGCAGTATTTT. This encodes CARYWGRAGDTQYF.

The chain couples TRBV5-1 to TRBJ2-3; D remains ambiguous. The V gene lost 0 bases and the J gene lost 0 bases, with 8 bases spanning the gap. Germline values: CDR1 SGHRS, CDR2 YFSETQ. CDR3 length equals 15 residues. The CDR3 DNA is TGCGCCAGCAGCTTGGGAGGTACTAGCACAGATACGCAGTATTTT. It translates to CASSLGGTSTDTQYF.

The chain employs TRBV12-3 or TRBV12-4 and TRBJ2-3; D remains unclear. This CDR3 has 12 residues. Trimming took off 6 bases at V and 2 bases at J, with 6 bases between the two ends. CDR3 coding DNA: TGTGCCAGCAGGTTTGACACAGATACGCAGTATTTT. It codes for CASRFDTDTQYF.

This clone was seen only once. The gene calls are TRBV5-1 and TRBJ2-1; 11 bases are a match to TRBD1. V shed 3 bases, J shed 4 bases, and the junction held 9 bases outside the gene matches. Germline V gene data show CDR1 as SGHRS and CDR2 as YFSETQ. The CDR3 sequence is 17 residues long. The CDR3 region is CASSSRTGGDLYNEQFF. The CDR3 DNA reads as TGCGCCAGCAGCTCCAGGACAGGGGGCGATTTGTACAATGAGCAGTTCTTC.

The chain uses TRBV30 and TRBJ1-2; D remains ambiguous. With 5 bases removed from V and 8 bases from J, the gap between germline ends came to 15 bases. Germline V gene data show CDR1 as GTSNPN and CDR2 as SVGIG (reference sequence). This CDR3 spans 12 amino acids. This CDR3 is CAWATSSGGYTF. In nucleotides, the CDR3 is TGTGCCTGGGCGACAAGCTCGGGGGGCTACACCTTC.

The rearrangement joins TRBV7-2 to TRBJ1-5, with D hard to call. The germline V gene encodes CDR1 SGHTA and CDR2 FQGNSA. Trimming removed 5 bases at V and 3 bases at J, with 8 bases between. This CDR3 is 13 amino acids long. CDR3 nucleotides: TGTGCCAGCAGCCTCAAGGTCAATCAGCCCCAGCATTTT. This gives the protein CASSLKVNQPQHF.

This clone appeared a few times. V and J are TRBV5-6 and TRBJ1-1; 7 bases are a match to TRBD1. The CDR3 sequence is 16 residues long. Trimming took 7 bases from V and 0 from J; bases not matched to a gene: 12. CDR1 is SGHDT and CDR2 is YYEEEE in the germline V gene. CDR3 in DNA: TGTGCCAGCTACCCGGAGTCGGGACAGATGAACACTGAAGCTTTCTTT. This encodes CASYPESGQMNTEAFF.

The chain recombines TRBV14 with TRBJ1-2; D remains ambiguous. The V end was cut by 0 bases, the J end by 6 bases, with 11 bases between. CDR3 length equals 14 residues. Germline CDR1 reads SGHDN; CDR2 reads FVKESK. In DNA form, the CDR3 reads TGTGCCAGCAGCCAAGAACTAGGGTTGGATGGCTACACCTTC. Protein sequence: CASSQELGLDGYTF.

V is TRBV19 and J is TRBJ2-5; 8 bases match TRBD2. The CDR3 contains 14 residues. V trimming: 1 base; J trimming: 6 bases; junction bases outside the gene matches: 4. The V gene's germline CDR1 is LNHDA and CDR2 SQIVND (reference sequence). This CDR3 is CASSIGTSSKTQYF. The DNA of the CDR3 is TGTGCCAGTAGTATAGGGACTAGCTCCAAGACCCAGTACTTC. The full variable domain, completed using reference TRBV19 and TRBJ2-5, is DGGITQSPKYLFRKEGQNVTLSCEQNLNHDAMYWYRQDPGQGLRLIYYSQIVNDFQKGDIAEGYSVSREKKESFPLTVTSAQKNPTAFYLCASSIGTSSKTQYFGPGTRLLVL.

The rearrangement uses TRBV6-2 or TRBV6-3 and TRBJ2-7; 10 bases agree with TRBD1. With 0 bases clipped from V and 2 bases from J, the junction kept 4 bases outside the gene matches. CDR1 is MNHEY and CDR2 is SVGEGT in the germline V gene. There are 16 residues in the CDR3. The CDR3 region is CASSYSRDRGPYEQYF. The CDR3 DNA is TGTGCCAGCAGTTACTCGAGGGACAGGGGACCCTACGAGCAGTACTTC.

CDR3 DNA: TGTGCCAGCGGGGACCGGGCCTCGTCCGAGCAGTACTTC. Its translation: CASGDRASSEQYF. This sequence joins TRBV2 and TRBJ2-7, with D tentatively TRBD1 or TRBD2 (5 bases each). The V and J ends lost 8 bases and 6 bases respectively, with 17 bases between them. This CDR3 is 13 amino acids long. The germline V gene has CDR1 SNHLY and CDR2 FYNNEI.

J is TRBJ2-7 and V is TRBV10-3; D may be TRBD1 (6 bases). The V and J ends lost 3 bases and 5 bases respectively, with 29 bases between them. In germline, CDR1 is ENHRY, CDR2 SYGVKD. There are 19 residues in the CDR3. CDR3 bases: TGTGCCATCAGTGAAGCAGAACAGAAAAGGGGGAAGGGCATCCACGAGCAGTACGTC. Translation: CAISEAEQKRGKGIHEQYV.

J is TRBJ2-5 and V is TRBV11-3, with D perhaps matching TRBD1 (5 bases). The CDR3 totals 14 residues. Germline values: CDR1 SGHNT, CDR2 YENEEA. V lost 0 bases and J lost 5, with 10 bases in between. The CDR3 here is CASSLDAAGETQYF. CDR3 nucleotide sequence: TGTGCCAGCAGCTTAGATGCGGCAGGGGAGACCCAGTACTTC.

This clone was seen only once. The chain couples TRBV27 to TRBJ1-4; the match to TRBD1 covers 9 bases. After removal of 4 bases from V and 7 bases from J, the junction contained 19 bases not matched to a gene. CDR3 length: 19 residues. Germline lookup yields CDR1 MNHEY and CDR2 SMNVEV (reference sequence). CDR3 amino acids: CASSSTLMGQGRRSEKLFF. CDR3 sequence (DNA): TGTGCCAGCAGTTCCACCCTTATGGGACAGGGCCGTCGGAGTGAAAAACTGTTTTTT.

This chain's CDR3 is CASSERQGGSGNTIYF. The CDR3, as DNA: TGTGCCAGCAGTGAAAGGCAGGGGGGATCTGGAAACACCATATATTTT. The chain recombines TRBV2 with TRBJ1-3; 7 bases map to TRBD1. Germline CDR1 is SNHLY and CDR2 is FYNNEI. This CDR3 is 16 amino acids long. The V gene end was trimmed by 2 bases and the J gene end by 1 base; junction bases not matched to a gene: 5.

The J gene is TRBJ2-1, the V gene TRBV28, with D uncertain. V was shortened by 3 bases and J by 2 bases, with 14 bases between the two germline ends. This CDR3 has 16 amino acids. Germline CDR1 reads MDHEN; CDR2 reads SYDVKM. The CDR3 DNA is TGTGCCAGCAGTTTTTTGGCTTTCAACACCTACAATGAGCAGTTCTTC. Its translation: CASSFLAFNTYNEQFF.

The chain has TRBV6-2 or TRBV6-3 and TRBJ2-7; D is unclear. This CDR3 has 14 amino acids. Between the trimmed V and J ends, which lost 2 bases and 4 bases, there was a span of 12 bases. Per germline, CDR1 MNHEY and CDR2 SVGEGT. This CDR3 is CASSYHPGSYEQYV. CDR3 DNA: TGTGCCAGCAGTTACCACCCCGGATCATACGAGCAGTACGTC.

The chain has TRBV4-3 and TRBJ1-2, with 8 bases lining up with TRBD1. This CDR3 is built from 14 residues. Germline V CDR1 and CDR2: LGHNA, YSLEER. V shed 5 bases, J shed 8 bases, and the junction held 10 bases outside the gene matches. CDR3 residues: CASSAGQAVGGYTF. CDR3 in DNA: TGCGCCAGCAGCGCGGGACAGGCCGTCGGGGGCTACACCTTC.

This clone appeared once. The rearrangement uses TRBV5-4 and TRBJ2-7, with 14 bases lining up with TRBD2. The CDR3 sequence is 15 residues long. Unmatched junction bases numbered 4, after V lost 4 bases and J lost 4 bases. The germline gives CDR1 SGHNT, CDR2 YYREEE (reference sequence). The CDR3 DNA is TGTGCCAGCAGCGGGACTAGCGGGAGCAGTTACGAGCAGTACTTC. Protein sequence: CASSGTSGSSYEQYF.

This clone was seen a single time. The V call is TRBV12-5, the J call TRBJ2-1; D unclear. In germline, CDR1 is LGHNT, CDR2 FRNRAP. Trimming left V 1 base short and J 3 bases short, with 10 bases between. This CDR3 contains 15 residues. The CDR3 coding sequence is TGTGCTAGTGGTTTGGGGTCTTTGGGCTACAATGAGCAGTTCTTC. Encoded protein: CASGLGSLGYNEQFF.

CDR3 in DNA: TGTGCCAATTCGGGACTTGCAGATACGCAGTATTTT. Translation: CANSGLADTQYF. The rearrangement joins TRBV2 to TRBJ2-3; weak D call: TRBD2 (6 bases). The V and J ends lost 10 bases and 4 bases respectively, with 12 bases between them. Germline V gene sequence: CDR1 SNHLY, CDR2 FYNNEI. This CDR3 region has 12 residues.

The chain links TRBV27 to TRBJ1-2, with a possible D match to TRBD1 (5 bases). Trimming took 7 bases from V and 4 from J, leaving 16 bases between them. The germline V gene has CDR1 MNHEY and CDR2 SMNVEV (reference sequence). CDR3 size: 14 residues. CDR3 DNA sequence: TGTGCCAGCACCGGGTCTCATGGGACCTATGGCTACACCTTC. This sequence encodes CASTGSHGTYGYTF.

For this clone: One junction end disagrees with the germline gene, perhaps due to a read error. CDR3 sequence: CASSSPPDRVDF. The DNA of the CDR3 is TGTGCCAGCAGCTCTCCCCCCGACCGGGTAGATTTT. The chain recombines TRBV7-2 with TRBJ1-3; D ambiguous. This CDR3 spans 12 amino acids. CDR1 and CDR2 (germline): SGHTA, FQGNSA.

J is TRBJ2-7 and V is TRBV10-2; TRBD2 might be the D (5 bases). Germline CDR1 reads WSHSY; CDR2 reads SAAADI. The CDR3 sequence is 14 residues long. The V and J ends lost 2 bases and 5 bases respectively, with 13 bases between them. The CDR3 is CASSEAFSGNEQYV. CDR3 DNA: TGCGCCAGCAGTGAGGCATTTTCGGGGAACGAGCAGTACGTC.

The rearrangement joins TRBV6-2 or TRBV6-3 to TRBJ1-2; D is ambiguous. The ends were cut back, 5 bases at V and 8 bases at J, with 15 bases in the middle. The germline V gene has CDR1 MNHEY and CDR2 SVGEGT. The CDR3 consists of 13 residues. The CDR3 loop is CASSTLGRPGYTF. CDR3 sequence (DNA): TGTGCCAGCAGTACCCTTGGGAGGCCAGGCTACACCTTC.